This passage covers 25 T cell receptor beta chains from one sample sequenced in a study of beta chain features in type 1 diabetes. No antigen has been assigned to these receptors. Study outcomes and limitations: There was a moderate but significant shortening of TCRB CDR3s in all four CD4+ subsets of Type 1 diabetes patients.

Expressed TCRB transcripts were sequenced because the isolated RNA had all been reverse transcribed beforehand. Some clones are missing from TCRdb's copy, which holds only in-frame ones; the method was immunoSEQ multiplex PCR. Among under 300,000 clones listed, 11% were seen once. Sequenced: naive CD4+ T cells from blood. These receptors came from a man in his thirties or forties with type 1 diabetes.

The chain links TRBV29-1 to TRBJ2-7, with 9 bases aligning to TRBD1. Germline CDR1 reads SQVTM; CDR2 reads ANQGSEA. CDR3 length: 14 residues. The junction had 3 bases not matched to a gene; V was cut back by 2 bases and J by 1 base. The CDR3 DNA is TGCAGCGTTGAATCGGGACAGGGATCCTACGAGCAGTACTTC. Its translation: CSVESGQGSYEQYF.

This clone has more than one count but fewer than ten. The chain links TRBV2 to TRBJ1-5; no clear D. V was pared by 6 bases and J by 5 bases, with 14 bases between. The CDR3 is made up of 14 amino acids. The germline V gene has CDR1 SNHLY and CDR2 FYNNEI. In nucleotides, the CDR3 is TGTGCCAGCAGCGGAGGGTCCGGGGATCAGCCCCAGCATTTT. Protein sequence: CASSGGSGDQPQHF. The full variable domain, completed using reference TRBV2 and TRBJ1-5, is EPEVTQTPSHQVTQMGQEVILRCVPISNHLYFYWYRQILGQKVEFLVSFYNNEISEKSEIFDDQFSVERPDGSNFTLKIRSTKLEDSAMYFCASSGGSGDQPQHFGDGTRLSIL.

The chain links TRBV30 to TRBJ1-2; TRBD1 agrees at 10 bases. This CDR3 has 16 residues. The ends lost 0 bases at V and 5 bases at J; junction bases unmatched: 9. Germline lookup yields CDR1 GTSNPN and CDR2 SVGIG (reference sequence). The CDR3 coding sequence is TGTGCCTGGAGTGTTCCGGGACAGGGGACGACTTATGGCTACACCTTC. Translation: CAWSVPGQGTTYGYTF. The entire variable domain, with the rest obtained from reference TRBV30 and TRBJ1-2, is as follows: SQTIHQWPATLVQPVGSPLSLECTVEGTSNPNLYWYRQAAGRGLQLLFYSVGIGQISSEVPQNLSASRPQDRQFILSSKKLLLSDSGFYLCAWSVPGQGTTYGYTFGSGTRLTVV.

This clone was seen a handful of times. The chain joins TRBV6-5 to TRBJ1-1, with D possibly being TRBD1 (6 bases). The CDR3 length is 15 residues. V dropped 0 bases and J dropped 6 bases, with 14 bases sitting between them. The germline V gene encodes CDR1 MNHEY and CDR2 SVGAGI. The CDR3 is CASSYSQGMEPEAFF. For the CDR3, the DNA is TGTGCCAGCAGTTACTCTCAGGGGATGGAGCCTGAAGCTTTCTTT.

In this sample, this clone turned up a few times. The chain employs TRBV7-3 and TRBJ2-1; D not certain. The CDR3 totals 14 residues. V was cut by 5 bases and J by 4 bases, with 12 bases left in between. Germline-derived CDR1 and CDR2 are SGHTA and FQGTGA. DNA for the CDR3: TGTGCCAGCAGCCCCTCTAGAAGTTACAATGAGCAGTTCTTC. This codes for CASSPSRSYNEQFF.

The gene calls are TRBV4-2 and TRBJ1-5; D gene ambiguous. Per germline, CDR1 LGHNA and CDR2 YNFKEQ. The V end was cut by 0 bases, the J end by 3 bases, with 3 bases between. The CDR3 sequence is 13 residues long. CDR3 region: CASSQDHNQPQHF. Written as DNA, the CDR3 is TGTGCCAGCAGCCAAGATCACAATCAGCCCCAGCATTTT.

The chain has TRBV10-3 and TRBJ2-1; 8 bases are a match to TRBD2. Germline V gene data show CDR1 as ENHRY and CDR2 as SYGVKD. V lost 0 bases and J lost 7; bases outside the gene matches: 5. There are 15 residues in the CDR3. This chain's CDR3 is CAISESGGAGNEQFF. CDR3 DNA: TGTGCCATCAGTGAGTCCGGGGGGGCGGGGAATGAGCAGTTCTTC.

The table lists this clone with a few counts. The rearrangement links TRBV5-1 to TRBJ1-6; perhaps TRBD1 as D (5 bases). This CDR3 contains 15 residues. Trimming pared 1 base from V and 10 bases from J, leaving 15 bases between. Germline lookup yields CDR1 SGHRS and CDR2 YFSETQ. In DNA form, the CDR3 reads TGCGCCAGCAGCTTGTCGGGGGAACGGTACTCACCCCTCCACTTT. This gives the protein CASSLSGERYSPLHF.

The genes are TRBV30 and TRBJ2-1; D is perhaps TRBD1 (6 bases). CDR1 and CDR2 (germline): GTSNPN, SVGIG (reference sequence). The V end lost 3 bases, the J end lost 1 base, and 10 bases lay between the germline ends. The CDR3 is 14 residues long. CDR3 in DNA: TGTGCCTGGAGGGGGGCCGGTTCCTACAATGAGCAGTTCTTC. It is translated as CAWRGAGSYNEQFF. The full variable domain, with the rest looked up from reference TRBV30 and TRBJ2-1, is SQTIHQWPATLVQPVGSPLSLECTVEGTSNPNLYWYRQAAGRGLQLLFYSVGIGQISSEVPQNLSASRPQDRQFILSSKKLLLSDSGFYLCAWRGAGSYNEQFFGPGTRLTVL.

This clone was seen a handful of times. The J gene is TRBJ1-2, the V gene TRBV10-3; 8 bases are a match to TRBD1. This CDR3 is built from 14 residues. CDR1 is ENHRY and CDR2 is SYGVKD in the germline V gene. V lost 2 bases, J lost 3 bases, and 2 bases stayed unmatched. Written as DNA, the CDR3 is TGTGCCATCAGTGAGGGACAGGGATACTATGGCTACACCTTC. Its protein product is CAISEGQGYYGYTF.

Turning to this clone: This specimen includes other DNA sequences encoding the same CDR3. The chain joins TRBV30 to TRBJ1-5, with no clear D. Per germline, CDR1 GTSNPN and CDR2 SVGIG (reference sequence). This CDR3 contains 13 residues. The ends were cut back, 0 bases at V and 2 bases at J, with 5 bases in the middle. The CDR3 loop is CAWSVTGNQPQHF. The CDR3 DNA sequence: TGTGCCTGGAGTGTTACAGGCAATCAGCCCCAGCATTTT. Together with reference TRBV30 and TRBJ1-5, the CDR3 gives the full variable domain: SQTIHQWPATLVQPVGSPLSLECTVEGTSNPNLYWYRQAAGRGLQLLFYSVGIGQISSEVPQNLSASRPQDRQFILSSKKLLLSDSGFYLCAWSVTGNQPQHFGDGTRLSIL.

The J gene is TRBJ2-5, the V gene TRBV4-3; the match to TRBD1 covers 11 bases. The trim removed 4 bases at V and 4 bases at J, leaving 14 bases unmatched. Germline assignment: CDR1 LGHNA and CDR2 YSLEER. The CDR3 spans 18 residues. The CDR3 is CASSPHPGTGGLLETQYF. The CDR3 DNA reads as TGCGCCAGCAGCCCTCATCCCGGGACAGGGGGGTTGTTAGAGACCCAGTACTTC.

The chain uses TRBV7-2 and TRBJ2-3; tentatively, D is TRBD2 (5 bases). Germline values: CDR1 SGHTA, CDR2 FQGNSA. CDR3 length: 14 amino acids. Deletions cut 5 bases from V and 6 bases from J, with 15 bases between. Written as DNA, the CDR3 is TGTGCCAGCAGCCCAACTAGGGCCCCCGATACGCAGTATTTT. It is translated as CASSPTRAPDTQYF.

This clone has more than one count but fewer than ten. The J gene is TRBJ1-6, the V gene TRBV30, with unresolved D. The CDR3 is made up of 15 amino acids. V was pared by 4 bases and J by 0 bases, with 10 bases between. Germline loops: CDR1 GTSNPN, CDR2 SVGIG (reference sequence). DNA for the CDR3: TGTGCCTGGATTAAAATCAGCTCCTATAATTCACCCCTCCACTTT. Its protein is CAWIKISSYNSPLHF.

This clone showed up just a few times. The V gene is TRBV5-4, the J gene TRBJ2-5; TRBD2 matches at 10 bases. V was pared by 5 bases and J by 11 bases, with 12 bases of the junction left unmatched. Germline values: CDR1 SGHNT, CDR2 YYREEE (reference sequence). The CDR3 loop spans 14 amino acids. The chain's CDR3 is CASSRAGGSREQYF. The CDR3 DNA reads as TGTGCCAGCAGTCGAGCGGGGGGGTCTCGAGAGCAGTACTTC.

The chain joins TRBV4-2 to TRBJ2-3, with D perhaps matching TRBD1 (6 bases). Germline V lookup: CDR1 LGHNA, CDR2 YNFKEQ. Trimming took 2 bases from V and 6 from J, leaving 12 bases between them. The CDR3 is made up of 14 amino acids. CDR3 region: CASSQRFGQDTQYF. DNA of the CDR3: TGTGCCAGCAGCCAACGTTTCGGACAGGATACGCAGTATTTT.

This clone was detected only a few times. This chain links TRBV14 with TRBJ1-2; TRBD1 is a possible D gene (6 bases). The germline gives CDR1 SGHDN, CDR2 FVKESK. The CDR3 is made up of 13 amino acids. Trimming took off 5 bases at V and 8 bases at J, with 15 bases between the two ends. The chain's CDR3 is CASSSLQGRGYTF. In nucleotides, the CDR3 is TGTGCCAGCAGCTCATTACAGGGAAGAGGCTACACCTTC. The full variable domain, in which reference TRBV14 and TRBJ1-2 provide the parts outside the CDR3, is EAGVTQFPSHSVIEKGQTVTLRCDPISGHDNLYWYRRVMGKEIKFLLHFVKESKQDESGMPNNRFLAERTGGTYSTLKVQPAELEDSGVYFCASSSLQGRGYTFGSGTRLTVV.

The chain uses TRBV19 and TRBJ2-1; 9 positions match TRBD1. Trimming at V came to 5 bases and at J to 8 bases, leaving 10 bases not matched to a gene. The CDR3 has 15 amino acids. In germline, CDR1 is LNHDA, CDR2 SQIVND (reference sequence). In DNA, the CDR3 is TGTGCCAGTAGTGTGGGACAGGGATTTAACGATGAGCAGTTCTTC. Translated, it gives CASSVGQGFNDEQFF.

The chain carries TRBV5-1 and TRBJ1-2; maybe TRBD1 (5 bases). The CDR3 sequence is 15 residues long. The ends were cut back, 4 bases at V and 3 bases at J, with 16 bases in the middle. The germline CDR1 and CDR2 sequences are SGHRS and YFSETQ. The CDR3 loop is CASSVREGKYYGYTF. CDR3 DNA sequence: TGCGCCAGCAGCGTTCGGGAGGGGAAGTACTATGGCTACACCTTC.

The J gene is TRBJ2-5, the V gene TRBV9; weak D call: TRBD2 (6 bases). The germline gives CDR1 SGDLS, CDR2 YYNGEE. The CDR3 runs 14 residues. Trimming removed 0 bases at V and 0 bases at J, with 6 bases between. The CDR3 DNA sequence: TGTGCCAGCAGCGTAGGGGGGGACCAAGAGACCCAGTACTTC. Its translation: CASSVGGDQETQYF.

V and J are TRBV19 and TRBJ1-2, with D unclear. Germline CDR1 LNHDA, CDR2 SQIVND (reference sequence). The CDR3 has 15 residues. V was pared by 7 bases and J by 3 bases, with 18 bases between. In DNA, the CDR3 is TGTGCCAGTACCACGACCGGCGGAGTTCACTATGGCTACACCTTC. It translates to CASTTTGGVHYGYTF.

The chain carries TRBV7-2 and TRBJ2-4; tentative D call: TRBD2 (6 bases). The germline gives CDR1 SGHTA, CDR2 FQGNSA. This CDR3 is 17 amino acids long. The ends were cut back, 2 bases at V and 0 bases at J, with 14 bases in the middle. The chain's CDR3 is CASSLLGGNIAKNIQYF. For the CDR3, the DNA is TGTGCCAGCAGCTTACTTGGAGGGAACATAGCCAAAAACATTCAGTACTTC.

This chain uses TRBV28 with TRBJ2-1; TRBD2 agrees at 10 bases. Trimming at V came to 6 bases and at J to 7 bases, leaving 15 bases not matched to a gene. Germline V gene data show CDR1 as MDHEN and CDR2 as SYDVKM. The CDR3 runs to 17 residues. The CDR3, as DNA: TGTGCCAGCAGCCGTTCCGAGAAGCGGGGGGGATGGAATGAGCAGTTCTTC. Translated: CASSRSEKRGGWNEQFF.

This clone was seen a handful of times. The chain links TRBV2 to TRBJ2-2; D possibly corresponds to TRBD2 (6 bases). Germline V gives CDR1 SNHLY, CDR2 FYNNEI. The V end was cut by 2 bases, the J end by 13 bases, with 8 bases between. This CDR3 contains 11 residues. The CDR3 DNA reads as TGTGCCAGCAGTGAACGGGGGTTGCTGTTTTTT. Its protein product is CASSERGLLFF.

This clone was counted between two and nine times. V is TRBV7-2 and J is TRBJ1-2, with a weak D call TRBD1 (5 bases). Per germline, CDR1 SGHTA and CDR2 FQGNSA. V was trimmed by 3 bases and J by 8 bases, leaving 10 bases between them. The CDR3 has 12 residues. The CDR3 DNA reads TGTGCCAGCAGCTTTCAGGGAACCGGCTACACCTTC. Translated, it gives CASSFQGTGYTF.